Listed here are 25 T cell receptor beta chains from one sample, sequenced in a study of blood T cell repertoires in COVID-19. Repertoires were generated with immunoSEQ multiplex PCR, while TCRdb's copy carries only in-frame clones and drops some. The sample has approximately 140,000 clones, about 76% seen once. Specimen: peripheral blood. The origin of the receptors is a man at least 80 years old with acute or convalescent COVID-19.

In this sample, this clone turned up a few times. The V and J genes are TRBV5-1 and TRBJ2-7, with D possibly being TRBD2 (6 bases). The CDR3 consists of 15 residues. Trimming took off 1 base at V and 0 bases at J, with 11 bases between the two ends. Germline assignment: CDR1 SGHRS and CDR2 YFSETQ. The CDR3 loop is CASSLSGGSSYEQYF. The CDR3 bases are TGCGCCAGCAGCTTGTCCGGGGGTAGCTCCTACGAGCAGTACTTC. The full variable domain, completed using reference TRBV5-1 and TRBJ2-7, is KAGVTQTPRYLIKTRGQQVTLSCSPISGHRSVSWYQQTPGQGLQFLFEYFSETQRNKGNFPGRFSGRQFSNSRSEMNVSTLELGDSALYLCASSLSGGSSYEQYFGPGTRLTVT.

The chain joins TRBV28 to TRBJ1-2, with D maybe TRBD1 (5 bases). CDR3 length: 13 residues. Germline V gene data show CDR1 as MDHEN and CDR2 as SYDVKM. Trimming removed 2 bases at V and 7 bases at J, with 11 bases between. CDR3 DNA: TGTGCCAGCAGTTTAGGTGGGGGGGGTGGCTACACCTTC. The encoded protein is CASSLGGGGGYTF.

This clone was seen only once. The chain combines TRBV7-8 with TRBJ2-1, with 8 positions matching TRBD2. The CDR3 spans 16 residues. Unmatched junction bases numbered 8, after V lost 5 bases and J lost 2 bases. The germline CDR1 and CDR2 sequences are SGHVS and FQNEAQ. DNA of the CDR3: TGTGCCAGCAGCCCGGGGGGAGCGGGGGCCTACAATGAGCAGTTCTTC. It translates to CASSPGGAGAYNEQFF.

The V gene is TRBV7-3, the J gene TRBJ2-2; 7 nucleotides align to TRBD1. J gave up 4 bases and V 1 base, and 6 bases lay outside the gene matches. The V gene's germline CDR1 is SGHTA and CDR2 FQGTGA. The length of the CDR3 is 16 residues. Written as DNA, the CDR3 is TGTGCCAGCAGCTTAAAGGGGGCCTGGGGCACCGGGGAGCTGTTTTTT. This gives the protein CASSLKGAWGTGELFF.

This chain links TRBV7-2 with TRBJ2-2; D unresolved. The V end lost 5 bases, the J end lost 7 bases, and 14 bases lay between the germline ends. The germline V gene encodes CDR1 SGHTA and CDR2 FQGNSA. The CDR3 sequence is 14 residues long. The CDR3 is CASSQSSGGGELFF. Written as DNA, the CDR3 is TGTGCCAGCAGCCAATCCTCCGGCGGCGGGGAGCTGTTTTTT.

The V gene is TRBV18, the J gene TRBJ2-2; TRBD2 agrees at 10 bases. Germline CDR1 is KGHSH and CDR2 is LQKENI. The CDR3 consists of 16 residues. Trimming removed 3 bases from V and 2 bases from J; junction bases left unmatched: 3. The CDR3 coding sequence is TGTGCCAGCTCACCCCTAGCGGGGGAAAACACCGGGGAGCTGTTTTTT. This gives the protein CASSPLAGENTGELFF.

This clone has just one count. This chain joins TRBV12-3 or TRBV12-4 and TRBJ1-5, with 7 bases identical to TRBD1. The V gene end was trimmed by 5 bases and the J gene end by 12 bases; junction bases not matched to a gene: 7. The CDR3 contains 12 residues. As DNA, the CDR3 is TGTGCCAGCAGTCCATGGGACAGCAGCCAGCATTTT. Its protein is CASSPWDSSQHF.

This chain links TRBV3-1 (or the pseudogene TRBV3-2) with TRBJ2-7, with D maybe TRBD1 (6 bases). V was pared by 11 bases and J by 5 bases, with 16 bases between. The CDR3 loop spans 12 amino acids. CDR1 is LGHDT and CDR2 is YNNKEL in the germline V gene (reference sequence). For the CDR3, the DNA is TGTGCCTCAAGAGGGGGTAAGGACGAGCAGTACTTC. Its translation is CASRGGKDEQYF.

V gene TRBV7-8 combines with J gene TRBJ1-6; TRBD1 is a possible D gene (5 bases). The CDR3 totals 13 residues. In germline, CDR1 is SGHVS, CDR2 FQNEAQ. Trimming pared 5 bases from V and 11 bases from J, leaving 13 bases between. Here the CDR3 DNA reads TGTGCCAGCAGCCCCGGGGGGAATCCACCCCTCCACTTT. This sequence encodes CASSPGGNPPLHF.

Only one count was recorded for this clone. The chain recombines TRBV6-6 with TRBJ2-1, with 13 bases aligning to TRBD2. The length of the CDR3 is 18 residues. With V trimmed by 5 bases and J by 8 bases, 15 bases remained unmatched. Looked up from germline, CDR1 is MNHNY and CDR2 is SVGAGI (reference sequence). CDR3 bases: TGTGCCAGCAGTCAACGCGCTTCGACTAGCGGGGGGTTGTATGAGCAGTTCTTC. It encodes CASSQRASTSGGLYEQFF.

The rearrangement links TRBV7-9 to TRBJ2-5; perhaps TRBD2 as D (5 bases). There are 12 residues in the CDR3. Trimming pared 4 bases from V and 7 bases from J, leaving 10 bases between. Germline loops: CDR1 SEHNR, CDR2 FQNEAQ (reference sequence). CDR3 loop: CASSWARGTQYF. DNA for the CDR3: TGTGCCAGCAGCTGGGCCCGGGGGACCCAGTACTTC. Supplemented by reference TRBV7-9 and TRBJ2-5, the full variable domain reads DTGVSQNPRHKITKRGQNVTFRCDPISEHNRLYWYRQTLGQGPEFLTYFQNEAQLEKSRLLSDRFSAERPKGSFSTLEIQRTEQGDSAMYLCASSWARGTQYFGPGTRLLVL.

This clone has at least ten counts. The gene calls are TRBV3-1 (or the pseudogene TRBV3-2) and TRBJ1-5, with TRBD1 matching 8 bases. The germline CDR1 and CDR2 sequences are LGHDT and YNNKEL (reference sequence). CDR3 length equals 17 residues. V shed 4 bases, J shed 1 base, and the junction held 9 bases outside the gene matches. CDR3 sequence: CASSRDRRGRSNQPQHF. The CDR3, as DNA: TGTGCCAGCAGCCGGGACAGGAGGGGAAGGAGCAATCAGCCCCAGCATTTT.

The CDR3 DNA follows: TGTGCCTGGACTCGGGGTCTTTTGGGAAACACCATATATTTT. Its translation: CAWTRGLLGNTIYF. This chain links TRBV30 with TRBJ1-3, with D unclear. V was shortened by 4 bases and J by 4 bases, with 14 bases between the two germline ends. Germline values: CDR1 GTSNPN, CDR2 SVGIG (reference sequence). The CDR3 extends over 14 amino acids.

The chain couples TRBV24-1 to TRBJ2-2, with 7 bases identical to TRBD1. Germline CDR1 reads KGHDR; CDR2 reads SFDVKD. The CDR3 is 15 residues long. Trimming removed 5 bases from V and 4 bases from J; junction bases left unmatched: 6. The CDR3 is CATSVGDSATGELFF. CDR3 in DNA: TGTGCCACCAGTGTTGGGGACAGCGCCACCGGGGAGCTGTTTTTT.

This clone appeared a few times. The chain links TRBV3-1 (or the pseudogene TRBV3-2) to TRBJ1-1; 10 positions match TRBD1. V was pared by 4 bases and J by 7 bases, with 6 bases of the junction left unmatched. The CDR3 contains 14 residues. Germline loops: CDR1 LGHDT, CDR2 YNNKEL (reference sequence). In nucleotides, the CDR3 is TGTGCCAGCAGCCCGCGACAGGGGGCAAATGAAGCTTTCTTT. Protein product: CASSPRQGANEAFF.

This clone was picked up a small number of times. This rearrangement joins TRBV6-5 to TRBJ2-7, with 12 positions matching TRBD2. Unmatched junction bases numbered 8, after V lost 6 bases and J lost 8 bases. This CDR3 is built from 14 residues. CDR1 MNHEY and CDR2 SVGAGI come from the germline V gene. The CDR3 region is CASRGVGLAGKQYF. The CDR3, as DNA: TGTGCCAGCAGGGGGGTCGGACTAGCGGGGAAGCAGTACTTC.

The chain links TRBV4-2 to TRBJ2-2; maybe TRBD1 (6 bases). This CDR3 region has 15 residues. V was clipped by 4 bases and J by 1 base, with 10 bases between them. CDR1 and CDR2 from the germline V gene are LGHNA and YNFKEQ. CDR3 loop: CASSPGQRNTGELFF. In nucleotides, the CDR3 is TGTGCCAGCAGCCCTGGACAGAGGAACACCGGGGAGCTGTTTTTT.

The chain has TRBV2 and TRBJ2-1; D is perhaps TRBD1 (6 bases). V was trimmed by 6 bases and J by 10 bases, leaving 19 bases between them. CDR1 SNHLY and CDR2 FYNNEI come from the germline V gene. The CDR3 is 14 residues long. The CDR3 protein is CASRSGHRVGEQFF. In nucleotides, the CDR3 is TGTGCCAGCAGGAGTGGGCACAGGGTCGGGGAGCAGTTCTTC.

This chain joins TRBV28 and TRBJ1-5, with D unresolved. The V end was cut by 1 base, the J end by 2 bases, with 12 bases between. This CDR3 has 16 residues. In germline, CDR1 is MDHEN, CDR2 SYDVKM. CDR3 DNA: TGTGCCAGCAGTTTATTCCGGGTTGAAGGCAATCAGCCCCAGCATTTT. As protein: CASSLFRVEGNQPQHF.

This chain connects TRBV6-5 to TRBJ2-3, with a weak D call TRBD1 (5 bases). The CDR3 contains 13 residues. V was pared by 0 bases and J by 5 bases, with 6 bases between. Germline V CDR1 and CDR2: MNHEY, SVGAGI. This CDR3 is CASSYSRGDTQYF. In nucleotides, the CDR3 is TGTGCCAGCAGTTACTCTAGGGGAGATACGCAGTATTTT.

There are a few counts of this clone. V gene TRBV6-1 combines with J gene TRBJ2-7; D perhaps matches TRBD1 (6 bases). Germline V gives CDR1 MNHNS, CDR2 SASEGT. This CDR3 has 13 amino acids. Deletions cut 0 bases from V and 3 bases from J, with 6 bases between. The CDR3 region has the DNA TGTGCCAGCAGTGAAGCGGACAGCTACGAGCAGTACTTC. Protein sequence: CASSEADSYEQYF.

The V call is TRBV19, the J call TRBJ2-6; TRBD1 matches at 7 bases. CDR1 LNHDA and CDR2 SQIVND come from the germline V gene (reference sequence). The CDR3 extends over 17 amino acids. V lost 6 bases and J lost 1; bases outside the gene matches: 9. DNA of the CDR3: TGTGCCAGTAGCAGGGGGTACCTCTCATCTGGGGCCAACGTCCTGACTTTC. It translates to CASSRGYLSSGANVLTF.

This clone was picked up a small number of times. This rearrangement joins TRBV7-9 to TRBJ1-4, with 8 bases identical to TRBD1. The CDR3 length is 15 residues. Germline loops: CDR1 SEHNR, CDR2 FQNEAQ (reference sequence). V trimming: 5 bases; J trimming: 6 bases; junction bases outside the gene matches: 8. Here the CDR3 DNA reads TGTGCCAGCAGCCCGAAGGACAGGGTGGATGAAAAACTGTTTTTT. It encodes CASSPKDRVDEKLFF.

V gene TRBV3-1 (or the pseudogene TRBV3-2) combines with J gene TRBJ2-1; D might be TRBD2 (5 bases). Looked up from germline, CDR1 is LGHDT and CDR2 is YNNKEL (reference sequence). V lost 4 bases and J lost 5, with 15 bases in between. The CDR3 is made up of 15 amino acids. The chain's CDR3 is CASSPTGMRDNEQFF. The CDR3 DNA reads TGTGCCAGCAGCCCTACCGGAATGAGGGACAATGAGCAGTTCTTC.

The chain employs TRBV18 and TRBJ1-4; 7 nucleotides align to TRBD1. The CDR3 contains 13 residues. CDR1 is KGHSH, CDR2 LQKENI, per germline. The V and J ends lost 4 bases and 8 bases, in that order; junction bases with no gene match: 4. CDR3: CASSRGQNEKLFF. CDR3 in DNA: TGTGCCAGCTCACGGGGACAGAACGAAAAACTGTTTTTT.